The rows below give T cell receptor beta chains drawn from one sample of a study of T cells in Graves' hyperthyroidism and ophthalmopathy. TCRdb called the multiplex PCR reads again in MiXCR, with one record for every CDR3 protein. The data contain 200,000 to 300,000 distinct CDR3 sequences, about 25% of them singletons. The sequenced material came from blood. The receptors here all came from a woman aged 35 to 49 with Graves' ophthalmopathy. Both conserved end residues are part of each CDR3. Fields, in order: clone size, V gene, J gene, D gene, CDR3 DNA, CDR3 protein. D genes are given only for firm matches. Rows give clone size only sometimes, using once, few, many, or a class for an expanded clone.

>many|TRBV6-1|TRBJ2-7|NA
TGTGCCAGCAGTGAAGCAGGGGGGAAGTACTTC
CASSEAGGKYF
>many|TRBV5-6|TRBJ2-7|TRBD2
TGTGCCAGCAGCTTGAGTTGGCCGCGGGAGGGAGTCTACGAGCAGTACTTC
CASSLSWPREGVYEQYF
>many|TRBV15|TRBJ2-2|NA
TGTGCCACCAGCAGAGATCTCACAGACACCGGGGAGCTGTTTTTT
CATSRDLTDTGELFF
>NA|TRBV30|TRBJ2-5|NA
TGTGCCTGGAGCGGGGCCGCACGGGAGACCCAGTACTTC
CAWSGAARETQYF
>many|TRBV13|TRBJ1-2|NA
TGTGCCAGCAGCTTAGGCGAGTTAAGAGCAGGGCATAATGGCTACACCTTC
CASSLGELRAGHNGYTF
>few|TRBV6-1|TRBJ1-4|NA
TGTGCCAGCAGTGAAGCACCCGGGAGGGAAAAACTGTTTTTT
CASSEAPGREKLFF
>many|TRBV7-8|TRBJ1-5|NA
TGTGCCAGCAGCCAGATCCGTTCACTTAGCAATCAGCCCCAGCATTTT
CASSQIRSLSNQPQHF
>many|TRBV27|TRBJ2-5|TRBD2
TGTGCCAGCAGCCCCCCGCGGGAGGGAGGGAAAGAGACCCAGTACTTC
CASSPPREGGKETQYF
>many|TRBV11-2|TRBJ2-7|NA
TGTGCCAGCAGCCCTCAATCGGGGTACGAGCAGTACTTC
CASSPQSGYEQYF
>many|TRBV12-3/TRBV12-4|TRBJ1-2|NA
TGTGCCAGCAGTTTCGGGTTAGGGCTAGGCTATGGCTACACCTTC
CASSFGLGLGYGYTF
>NA|TRBV29-1|TRBJ2-7|TRBD2
TGCAGCGTTGAGCTAGCGGGAGGTATGAACGAGCAGTACTTC
CSVELAGGMNEQYF
>many|TRBV6-5|TRBJ2-2|NA
TGTGCCAGCAGTTACTCCCCTGGGGCCGGGGAGCTGTTTTTT
CASSYSPGAGELFF
>many|TRBV24-1|TRBJ2-7|NA
TGTGCCACCAGTCCCGGGGAAGCCTACGAGCAGTACTTC
CATSPGEAYEQYF
>many|TRBV3-1|TRBJ2-7|NA
TGTGCCAGCAGCCAAGAACGGGAGCAGTACTTC
CASSQEREQYF
>many|TRBV2|TRBJ2-5|TRBD2
TGTGCCAGCAGTGAAGTGAGGGGTAGCGGGGTCTCCCAAGAGACCCAGTACTTC
CASSEVRGSGVSQETQYF
>NA|TRBV12-3/TRBV12-4|TRBJ2-5|TRBD1
TGTGCCAGCAGTTTAGTTCCCGGGACAGGGGCGACCCAGTACTTC
CASSLVPGTGATQYF
>many|TRBV11-1|TRBJ2-5|NA
TGTGCCAGCAGCTCCCCCTATGAGGGAGCTGGGGAAGAGACCCAGTACTTC
CASSSPYEGAGEETQYF
>many|TRBV20-1|TRBJ1-5|NA
TGCAGTGCCGGAAGGGGCAATCAGCCCCAGCATTTT
CSAGRGNQPQHF
>many|TRBV6-5|TRBJ1-2|TRBD1
TGTGCCAGCAGTTACTCCGACAGGGGGATCTATGGCTACACCTTC
CASSYSDRGIYGYTF
>NA|TRBV28|TRBJ2-1|NA
TGTGCCAGCAGTTTGCGGGGAGTTACCTACAATGAGCAGTTCTTC
CASSLRGVTYNEQFF
>many|TRBV5-1|TRBJ1-2|NA
TGCGCCAGCAGCTTGGCCTATCCGGGGTTGGATGGCTACACCTTC
CASSLAYPGLDGYTF
>many|TRBV6-5|TRBJ1-1|TRBD1
TGTGCCAGCATCAAAGGACAGGGGCTGGCTTTCTTT
CASIKGQGLAFF
>many|TRBV7-9|TRBJ2-7|TRBD1
TGTGCCAGCAGCTTGGTGGACAGGACCTACGAGCAGTACTTC
CASSLVDRTYEQYF
>NA|TRBV4-1|TRBJ1-1|NA
TGCGCCAGCAGCCAAGAAGGCAGGGACTCTGAAGCTTTCTTT
CASSQEGRDSEAFF
>many|TRBV19|TRBJ1-5|NA
TGTGCCAGTAGTATGGGGGGCAGAGGCTTCAATCAGCCCCAGCATTTT
CASSMGGRGFNQPQHF
>many|TRBV5-1|TRBJ2-7|TRBD1
TGCGCCAGCAGCTTGGGTCCTTGGACAGGGCGAAGGGGACAAGGCTACGAGCAGTACTTC
CASSLGPWTGRRGQGYEQYF
>many|TRBV2|TRBJ1-1|NA
TGTGCCAGCAGTGAAGCAAGGGGTGGTGAAGCTTTCTTT
CASSEARGGEAFF
>many|TRBV12-3/TRBV12-4|TRBJ2-5|TRBD2
TGTGCCAGCAGGGATAGCGGGGCACTGGAGACCCAGTACTTC
CASRDSGALETQYF
>many|TRBV2|TRBJ2-2|NA
TGTGCCAGCAGCCCAGGAGGGGCGAACACCGGGGAGCTGTTTTTT
CASSPGGANTGELFF
>many|TRBV12-3/TRBV12-4|TRBJ1-1|TRBD1
TGTGCCAGCACTCCCGGGACAGTGAACACTGAAGCTTTCTTT
CASTPGTVNTEAFF
>many|TRBV20-1|TRBJ1-1|TRBD1
TGCAGTGCTAGAGACAGGGGGTCGAACACTGAAGCTTTCTTT
CSARDRGSNTEAFF
>many|TRBV3-1|TRBJ2-5|NA
TGTGCCAGCAGCCAAGATACGTTCCAGTCGGAGACCCAGTACTTC
CASSQDTFQSETQYF
>many|TRBV14|TRBJ2-7|NA
TGTGCCAGCAGCCCGTGGGGCGGGCTCTCCTACGAGCAGTACTTC
CASSPWGGLSYEQYF
>NA|TRBV5-1|TRBJ2-2|NA
TGCGCCAGCAGCGTAGTTCACTCCGCGAACACCGGGGAGCTGTTTTTT
CASSVVHSANTGELFF
>many|TRBV5-1|TRBJ2-5|NA
TGCGCCAGCAGCTTAAACCCCCCGGGCCAAAAAGAGACCCAGTACTTC
CASSLNPPGQKETQYF
>many|TRBV28|TRBJ2-5|TRBD2
TGTGCCAGCAGTTTATTGGGTAGCGGGCTGGCCCAAGAGACCCAGTACTTC
CASSLLGSGLAQETQYF